This entry describes one T cell receptor beta chain. Its antigen is not identified. The sample comes from a study of CXCR3-negative and CXCR3-positive naive CD8 T cells. Study observations and caveats: In both naive subsets diversity was comparably high, whereas memory CD8+ cells showed much lower diversity. Researchers report that CXCR3-positive naive cells carry more hydrophobic TRB CDR3s than CXCR3-negative naive cells. Naive subsets did not differ in surface CD5, and TRB CDR3 properties served to infer TCR strength.

The germline V gene encodes CDR1 LGHNA and CDR2 YSLEER. The CDR3 sequence is 15 residues long. Within the CD8+ T cell compartment, naive cells were CD45RO-CCR7+CD27+CD95-. UMI labels and 5' RACE were used to prepare the TRB cDNA libraries. TCRdb re-analyzed the 5' RACE reads; it lists each CDR3 protein once, without DNA. The clone table shows some 130,000 distinct CDR3 sequences, with the ten largest holding around 0.41%. The sample was naive CXCR3+ CD8+ T cells from blood. Subset indicated: CD45RO-CCR7+CD27+CD95- naive CD8+ T cells expressing CXCR3 (TNR3+). The chain uses TRBV4-3 and TRBJ2-2; TCRdb gives TRBD1 as the D gene, but with no DNA this cannot be confirmed. This TCR derives from a human donor in good health. Some clones in this sample may be carry-over from other donors' samples. The CDR3 spells CASSQERTDTGELFF.